This T cell receptor beta chain was captured by sequencing in a study of beta chain features in type 1 diabetes. General study points: cDNA-based reads could over-represent cells with high TCR expression. Moderately but significantly shorter TCRB CDR3s were found in Type 1 diabetes patients in all four CD4+ subsets.

Of note for this clone: The antigen remains unidentified.

All of the sorted populations showed purity greater than 98%. The sequenced template was cDNA made from the entire isolated RNA. TCRdb's copy holds only in-frame clones and misses some; the assay was immunoSEQ multiplex PCR. Here the sample spans a few hundred thousand clones, 15% being singletons. Trimming took off 0 bases at V and 6 bases at J, with 8 bases between the two ends. The CDR3 spans 13 residues. CDR1 and CDR2 from the germline V gene are MNHEY and SVGAGI. The TCR was taken from a man aged 18-30 years with type 1 diabetes. The gene calls are TRBV6-5 and TRBJ1-2; D ambiguous. The sequenced sample was naive CD4+ T cells from blood. In DNA, the CDR3 is TGTGCCAGCAGTTACTCTCGAGGGAATGGCTACACCTTC. This sequence encodes CASSYSRGNGYTF.